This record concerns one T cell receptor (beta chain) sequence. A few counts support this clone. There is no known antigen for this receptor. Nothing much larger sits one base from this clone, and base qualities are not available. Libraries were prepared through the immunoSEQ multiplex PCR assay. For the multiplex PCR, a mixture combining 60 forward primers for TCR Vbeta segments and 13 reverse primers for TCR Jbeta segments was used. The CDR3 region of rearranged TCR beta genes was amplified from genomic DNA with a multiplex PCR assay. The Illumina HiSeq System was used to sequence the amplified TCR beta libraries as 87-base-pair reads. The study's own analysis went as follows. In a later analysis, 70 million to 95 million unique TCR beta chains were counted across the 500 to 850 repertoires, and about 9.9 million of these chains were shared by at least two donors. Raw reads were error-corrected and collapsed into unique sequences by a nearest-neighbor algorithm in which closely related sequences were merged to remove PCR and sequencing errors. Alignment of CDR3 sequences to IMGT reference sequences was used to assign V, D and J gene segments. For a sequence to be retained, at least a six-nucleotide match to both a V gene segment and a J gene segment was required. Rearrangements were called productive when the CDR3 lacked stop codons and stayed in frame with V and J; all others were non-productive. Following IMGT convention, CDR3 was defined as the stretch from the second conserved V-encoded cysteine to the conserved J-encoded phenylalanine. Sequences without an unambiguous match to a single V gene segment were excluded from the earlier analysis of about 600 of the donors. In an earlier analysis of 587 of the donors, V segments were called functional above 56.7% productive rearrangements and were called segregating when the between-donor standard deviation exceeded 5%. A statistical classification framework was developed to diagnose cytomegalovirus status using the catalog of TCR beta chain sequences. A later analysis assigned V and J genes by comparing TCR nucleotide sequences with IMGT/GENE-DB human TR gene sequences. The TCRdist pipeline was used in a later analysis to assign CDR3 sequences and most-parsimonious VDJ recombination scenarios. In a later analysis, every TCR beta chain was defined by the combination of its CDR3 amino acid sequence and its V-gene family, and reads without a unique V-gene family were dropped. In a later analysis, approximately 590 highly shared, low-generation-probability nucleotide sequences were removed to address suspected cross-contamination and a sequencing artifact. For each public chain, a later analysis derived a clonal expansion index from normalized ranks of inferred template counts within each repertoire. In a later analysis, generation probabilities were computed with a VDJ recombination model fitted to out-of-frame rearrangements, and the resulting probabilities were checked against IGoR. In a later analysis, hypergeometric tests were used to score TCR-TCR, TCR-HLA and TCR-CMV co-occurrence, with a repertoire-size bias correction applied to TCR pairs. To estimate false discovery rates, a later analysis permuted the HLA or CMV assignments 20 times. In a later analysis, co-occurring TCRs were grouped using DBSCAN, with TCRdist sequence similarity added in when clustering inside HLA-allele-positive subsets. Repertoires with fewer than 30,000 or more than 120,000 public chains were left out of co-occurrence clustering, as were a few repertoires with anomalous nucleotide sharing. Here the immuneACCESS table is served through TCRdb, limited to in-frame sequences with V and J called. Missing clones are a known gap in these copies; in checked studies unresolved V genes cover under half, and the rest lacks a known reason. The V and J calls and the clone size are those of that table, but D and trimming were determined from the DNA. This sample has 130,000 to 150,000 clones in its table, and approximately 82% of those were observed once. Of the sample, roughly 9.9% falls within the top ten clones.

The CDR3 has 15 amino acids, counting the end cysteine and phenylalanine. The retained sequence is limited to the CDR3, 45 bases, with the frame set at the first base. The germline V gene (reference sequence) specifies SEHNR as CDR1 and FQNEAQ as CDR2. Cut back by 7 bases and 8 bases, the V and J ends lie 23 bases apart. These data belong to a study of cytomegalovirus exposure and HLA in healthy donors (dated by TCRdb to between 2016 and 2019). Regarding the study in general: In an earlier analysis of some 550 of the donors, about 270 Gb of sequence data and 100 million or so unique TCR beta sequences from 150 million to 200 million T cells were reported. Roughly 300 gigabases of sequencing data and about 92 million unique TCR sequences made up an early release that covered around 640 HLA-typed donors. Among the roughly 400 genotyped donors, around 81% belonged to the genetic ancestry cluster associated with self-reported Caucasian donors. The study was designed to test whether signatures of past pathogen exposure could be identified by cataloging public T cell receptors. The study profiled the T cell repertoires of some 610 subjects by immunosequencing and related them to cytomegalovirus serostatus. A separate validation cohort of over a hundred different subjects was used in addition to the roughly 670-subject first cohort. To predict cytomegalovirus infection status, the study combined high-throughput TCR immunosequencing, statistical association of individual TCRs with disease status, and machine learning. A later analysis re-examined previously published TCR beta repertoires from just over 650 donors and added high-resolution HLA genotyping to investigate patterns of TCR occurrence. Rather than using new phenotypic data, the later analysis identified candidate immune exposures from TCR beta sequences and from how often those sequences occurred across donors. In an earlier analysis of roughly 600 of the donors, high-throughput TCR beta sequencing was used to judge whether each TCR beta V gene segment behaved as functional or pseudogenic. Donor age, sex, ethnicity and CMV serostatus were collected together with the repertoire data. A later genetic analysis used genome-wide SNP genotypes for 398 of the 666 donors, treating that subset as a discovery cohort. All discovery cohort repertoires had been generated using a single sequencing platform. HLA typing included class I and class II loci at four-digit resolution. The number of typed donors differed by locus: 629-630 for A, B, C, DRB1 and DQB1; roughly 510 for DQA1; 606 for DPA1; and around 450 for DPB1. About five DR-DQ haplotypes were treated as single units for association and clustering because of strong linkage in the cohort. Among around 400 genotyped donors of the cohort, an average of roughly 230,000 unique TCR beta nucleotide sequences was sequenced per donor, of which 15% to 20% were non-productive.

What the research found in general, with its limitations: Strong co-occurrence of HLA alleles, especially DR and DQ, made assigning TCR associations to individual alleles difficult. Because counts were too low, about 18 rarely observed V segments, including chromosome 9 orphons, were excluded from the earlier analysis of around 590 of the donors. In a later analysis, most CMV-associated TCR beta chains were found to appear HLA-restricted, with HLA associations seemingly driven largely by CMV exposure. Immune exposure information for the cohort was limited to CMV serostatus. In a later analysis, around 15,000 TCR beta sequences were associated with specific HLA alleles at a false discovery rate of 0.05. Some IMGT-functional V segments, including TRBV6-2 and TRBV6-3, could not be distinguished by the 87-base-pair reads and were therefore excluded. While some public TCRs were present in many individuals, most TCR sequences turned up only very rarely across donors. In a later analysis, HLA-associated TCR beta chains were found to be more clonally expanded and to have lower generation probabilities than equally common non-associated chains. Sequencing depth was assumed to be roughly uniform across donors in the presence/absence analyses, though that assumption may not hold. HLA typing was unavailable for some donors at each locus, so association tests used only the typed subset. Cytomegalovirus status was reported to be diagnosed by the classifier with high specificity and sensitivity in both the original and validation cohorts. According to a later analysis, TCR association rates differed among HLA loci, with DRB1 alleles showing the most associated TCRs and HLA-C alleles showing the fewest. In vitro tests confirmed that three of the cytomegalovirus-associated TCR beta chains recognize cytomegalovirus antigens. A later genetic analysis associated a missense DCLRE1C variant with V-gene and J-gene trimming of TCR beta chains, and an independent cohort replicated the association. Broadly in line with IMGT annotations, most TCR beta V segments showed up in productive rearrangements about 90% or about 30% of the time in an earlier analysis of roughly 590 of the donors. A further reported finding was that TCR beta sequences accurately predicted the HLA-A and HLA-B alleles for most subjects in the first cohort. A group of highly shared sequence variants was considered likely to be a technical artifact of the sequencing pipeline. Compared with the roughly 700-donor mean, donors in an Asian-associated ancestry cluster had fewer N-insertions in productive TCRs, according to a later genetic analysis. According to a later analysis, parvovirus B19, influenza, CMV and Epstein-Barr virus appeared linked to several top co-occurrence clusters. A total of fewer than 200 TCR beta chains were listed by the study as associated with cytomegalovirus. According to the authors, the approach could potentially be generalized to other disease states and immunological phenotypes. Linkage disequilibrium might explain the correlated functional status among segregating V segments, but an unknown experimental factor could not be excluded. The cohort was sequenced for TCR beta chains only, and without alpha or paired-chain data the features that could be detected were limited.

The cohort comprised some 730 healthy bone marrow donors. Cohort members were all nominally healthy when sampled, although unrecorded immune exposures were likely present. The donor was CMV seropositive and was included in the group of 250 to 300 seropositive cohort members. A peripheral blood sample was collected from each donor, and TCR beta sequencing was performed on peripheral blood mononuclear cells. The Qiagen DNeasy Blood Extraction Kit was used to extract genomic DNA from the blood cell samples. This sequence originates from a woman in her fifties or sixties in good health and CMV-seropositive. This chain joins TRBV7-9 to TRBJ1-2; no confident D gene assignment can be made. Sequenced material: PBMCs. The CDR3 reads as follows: CASTTTENEVEGYTF. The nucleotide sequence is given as TGTGCCAGCACCACGACGGAAAACGAGGTCGAGGGCTACACCTTC.